This section outlines one TCR beta chain sequence together with its context. Some clones are missing from TCRdb's copy, which holds only in-frame ones; the method was immunoSEQ multiplex PCR. The table includes about 180,000 clones, roughly 88% detected once. The data stem from a study of blood T cell repertoires in COVID-19. The CDR3 runs 15 residues. The ends lost 4 bases at V and 2 bases at J; junction bases unmatched: 7. Per the germline V gene, CDR1 is SGHRS and CDR2 is YFSETQ. The sequence came from a woman under 30 who had recovered from COVID-19. Specimen: PBMCs or T cells enriched from blood (not recorded which). The rearrangement joins TRBV5-1 to TRBJ2-3, with 7 bases fitting TRBD2. The CDR3 is CASSVALADTDTQYF. The CDR3 DNA sequence: TGCGCCAGCAGCGTAGCGCTAGCGGACACAGATACGCAGTATTTT.